Below are 15 T cell receptor beta chains sequenced from a single sample in a study of Ad26.COV2.S vaccination and SARS-CoV-2 variants. Assay used: immunoSEQ multiplex PCR; TCRdb lists only in-frame clones, some missing. This sample has 250,000 to 300,000 clones, with around 87% found just once. Treatment reported: roughly 19 received Ad26.COV2.S at low or high dose, single or two shots; several received placebo; per-sample allocation not given. After the first vaccine or placebo injection, samples were drawn on day 63. Sequences were derived from peripheral blood, sampled in a trial of Ad26.COV2.S vaccine versus placebo. The receptor source for this set is a person aged 18-60 years who received the Ad26.COV2.S COVID-19 vaccine or a placebo.

The chain couples TRBV18 to TRBJ2-7; 7 bases align to TRBD1. Germline loops: CDR1 KGHSH, CDR2 LQKENI. The CDR3 covers 14 residues. Trimming at V came to 3 bases and at J to 2 bases, leaving 4 bases not matched to a gene. The CDR3 sequence: CASSPMGQTYEQYF. The CDR3 nucleotides read TGTGCCAGCTCACCTATGGGACAGACCTACGAGCAGTACTTC. Filled out from reference TRBV18 and TRBJ2-7, the complete variable domain reads NAGVMQNPRHLVRRRGQEARLRCSPMKGHSHVYWYRQLPEEGLKFMVYLQKENIIDESGMPKERFSAEFPKEGPSILRIQQVVRGDSAAYFCASSPMGQTYEQYFGPGTRLTVT.

The rearrangement uses TRBV7-9 and TRBJ2-5; TRBD1 might be the D (6 bases). Germline V gene sequence: CDR1 SEHNR, CDR2 FQNEAQ (reference sequence). V lost 6 bases, J lost 4 bases, and 9 bases lay in between. The CDR3 runs to 12 residues. DNA for the CDR3: TGTGCCAGCAGACAGGGCCCAGAGACCCAGTACTTC. Translating gives CASRQGPETQYF.

This chain connects TRBV29-1 to TRBJ1-1; no reliable D call. The CDR3 totals 12 residues. The V end lost 6 bases, the J end lost 5 bases, and 13 bases lay between the germline ends. Looked up from germline, CDR1 is SQVTM and CDR2 is ANQGSEA. The CDR3 coding sequence is TGCAGCGTGTCGGTTCAGAGGACTGAAGCTTTCTTT. Translating it yields CSVSVQRTEAFF.

The CDR3 coding sequence is TGTGCCAGCAGCTTGGAAGGGATGGGTCAGCCCCAGCATTTT. Translation gives CASSLEGMGQPQHF. V and J are TRBV5-6 and TRBJ1-5; no reliable D call. The germline V and J ends were trimmed by 0 bases and 6 bases, with 10 bases remaining between them. The CDR3 covers 14 residues. The germline V gene encodes CDR1 SGHDT and CDR2 YYEEEE.

V gene TRBV11-1 combines with J gene TRBJ2-7; TRBD2 matches at 8 bases. The CDR3 contains 14 residues. From germline, CDR1 is SGHAT and CDR2 FQDESV (reference sequence). Trimming at V came to 5 bases and at J to 4 bases, leaving 7 bases not matched to a gene. CDR3 in DNA: TGTGCCAGCAGCGTGACTAGCGTTACGTACGAGCAGTACTTC. Encoded protein: CASSVTSVTYEQYF.

V and J are TRBV28 and TRBJ2-5, with D possibly TRBD1 on 6 matching bases. The CDR3 consists of 16 residues. Germline loops: CDR1 MDHEN, CDR2 SYDVKM. The ends were cut back, 2 bases at V and 2 bases at J, with 15 bases in the middle. The CDR3 sequence: CASSLSPGTLQETQYF. The CDR3, as DNA: TGTGCCAGCAGTTTAAGTCCCGGGACATTACAAGAGACCCAGTACTTC.

This chain links TRBV11-3 with TRBJ2-2; the D gene is possibly TRBD1 (6 bases). The CDR3 totals 13 residues. The V and J ends lost 5 bases and 6 bases respectively, with 10 bases between them. Germline CDR1 SGHNT, CDR2 YENEEA. CDR3 protein: CASSRQVPGELFF. The CDR3 DNA reads as TGTGCCAGCAGCCGACAGGTTCCCGGGGAGCTGTTTTTT.

This chain connects TRBV12-3 or TRBV12-4 to TRBJ1-4, with D possibly being TRBD1 (6 bases). The V gene lost 8 bases and the J gene lost 5 bases, with 12 bases spanning the gap. The CDR3 covers 13 residues. This CDR3 reads CASGRTANEKLFF. CDR3 in DNA: TGTGCCAGCGGCCGGACAGCAAATGAAAAACTGTTTTTT.

The J gene is TRBJ2-1, the V gene TRBV15, with TRBD1 identical over 8 bases. Germline trimming cut 2 bases from V and 5 bases from J; bases unmatched to any gene: 5. The CDR3 runs 15 residues. Germline V lookup: CDR1 LNHNV, CDR2 YYDKDF (reference sequence). The CDR3 protein is CATSRPGQEDNEQFF. The DNA of the CDR3 is TGTGCCACCAGCAGACCGGGACAGGAGGACAATGAGCAGTTCTTC.

V gene TRBV7-2 combines with J gene TRBJ1-5; TRBD1 is a possible D gene (5 bases). Trimming left V 4 bases short and J 5 bases short, with 15 bases between. Germline V gives CDR1 SGHTA, CDR2 FQGNSA. This CDR3 is 15 amino acids long. In DNA, the CDR3 is TGTGCCAGCAGCTCCACGGGGGGGAAGTATCAGCCCCAGCATTTT. This sequence encodes CASSSTGGKYQPQHF. Variable domain in full (rest from reference TRBV7-2 and TRBJ1-5): GAGVSQSPSNKVTEKGKDVELRCDPISGHTALYWYRQSLGQGLEFLIYFQGNSAPDKSGLPSDRFSAERTGGSVSTLTIQRTQQEDSAVYLCASSSTGGKYQPQHFGDGTRLSIL.

This sequence joins TRBV12-3 or TRBV12-4 and TRBJ2-6; D is perhaps TRBD1 (6 bases). V dropped 8 bases and J dropped 4 bases, with 9 bases sitting between them. CDR3 length equals 13 residues. CDR3 sequence reads: CASQGYGANVLTF. In DNA form, the CDR3 reads TGTGCCAGCCAGGGGTACGGGGCCAACGTCCTGACTTTC.

Only a few counts were recorded for this clone. In the same sample, other DNA sequences code for this CDR3. The J gene is TRBJ1-5, the V gene TRBV28, with D unclear. The CDR3 length is 11 residues. CDR1 is MDHEN and CDR2 is SYDVKM in the germline V gene. The V end lost 3 bases, the J end lost 6 bases, and 3 bases lay between the germline ends. CDR3: CASSLSQPQHF. In nucleotides, the CDR3 is TGTGCCAGCAGTTTGAGTCAGCCCCAGCATTTT.

The chain links TRBV12-5 to TRBJ1-2; D remains unclear. Trimming removed 2 bases at V and 8 bases at J, with 9 bases between. Germline assignment: CDR1 LGHNT and CDR2 FRNRAP. The CDR3 runs to 12 residues. CDR3 coding DNA: TGTGCTAGTGGTTTGTTGGGGATAGGCTACACCTTC. It codes for CASGLLGIGYTF.

This clone was seen a handful of times. The junction shows a germline mismatch at one end, possibly a read error. The V call is TRBV7-7, the J call TRBJ2-5; possibly TRBD1 or TRBD2 for D (5 bases each). The CDR3 length is 16 residues. Germline V gives CDR1 SSHAT, CDR2 FNYEAQ (reference sequence). CDR3 protein: CASSLDPGAAQETQYF. In nucleotides, the CDR3 is TGTGCTAGCAGCTTAGACCCCGGGGCAGCCCAAGAGACCCAGTACTTC.

The chain combines TRBV18 with TRBJ2-1; 11 bases agree with TRBD2. Germline-derived CDR1 and CDR2 are KGHSH and LQKENI. The CDR3 consists of 16 residues. J lost 5 bases, V lost 3 bases, and 6 bases had no gene match. CDR3 amino acids: CASSPVIAGGNNEQFF. As DNA, the CDR3 is TGTGCCAGCTCACCCGTGATAGCGGGAGGGAACAATGAGCAGTTCTTC.